One and the same sample provided the 18 T cell receptor beta chains below, sequenced in a study of T cells after yellow fever vaccination. Each CDR3 protein is one row after TCRdb ran MiXCR on the 5' RACE reads. Of some 560,000 distinct CDR3 sequences listed, around 17% are singletons. The sequenced sample was PBMCs, obtained 5 to 6 days after the first yellow fever vaccination. The receptor source for this set is a man aged 18 to 29 who received the YFV17D yellow fever vaccine.

The rearrangement uses TRBV12-3 or TRBV12-4 and TRBJ1-1; D gene uncertain. Trimming stripped 3 bases from V and 5 bases from J, with 16 bases between. This CDR3 has 15 amino acids. The CDR3 DNA reads as TGTGCCAGCAGTTTTGGACTGGAATCTAGGACTGAAGCTTTCTTT. Residues: CASSFGLESRTEAFF.

This chain uses TRBV29-1 with TRBJ1-5; no clear D. Germline V gene sequence: CDR1 SQVTM, CDR2 ANQGSEA. V was cut by 4 bases and J by 3 bases, with 7 bases left in between. CDR3 length: 12 amino acids. DNA for the CDR3: TGCAGCGTTGCCCCCGACAATCAGCCCCAGCATTTT. It specifies CSVAPDNQPQHF.

The rearrangement joins TRBV7-6 to TRBJ1-2, with a weak D call TRBD1 (6 bases). The V end lost 3 bases, the J end lost 4 bases, and 12 bases lay between the germline ends. CDR3 length: 14 residues. CDR1 is SGHVS, CDR2 FNYEAQ, per germline. CDR3 sequence (DNA): TGTGCCAGCAGCTTGAGTGGACAGCTCTATGGCTACACCTTC. This gives the protein CASSLSGQLYGYTF.

There are a few counts of this clonotype. The V call is TRBV4-3, the J call TRBJ2-1; a weak D match, TRBD1 (5 bases). V lost 3 bases and J lost 0, with 12 bases in between. Per the germline V gene, CDR1 is LGHNA and CDR2 is YSLEER. CDR3 length: 16 residues. The CDR3 loop reads CASSHRAVSSYNEQFF. The CDR3 DNA reads TGCGCCAGCAGCCACAGGGCCGTAAGCTCCTACAATGAGCAGTTCTTC.

There are a few counts of this clonotype. V and J are TRBV4-3 and TRBJ1-6; TRBD1 aligns across 7 bases. Germline values: CDR1 LGHNA, CDR2 YSLEER. The CDR3 is 18 amino acids. With V trimmed by 0 bases and J by 8 bases, 13 bases remained unmatched. The CDR3 bases are TGCGCCAGCAGCCAAGATCCTGACAGGGTCGTTTTCGATTCACCCCTCCACTTT. This gives the protein CASSQDPDRVVFDSPLHF.

In this sample, this clonotype turned up a few times. V and J are TRBV15 and TRBJ1-1; D remains unclear. This CDR3 spans 15 amino acids. Per germline, CDR1 LNHNV and CDR2 YYDKDF (reference sequence). With 1 base removed from V and 0 bases from J, the gap between germline ends came to 9 bases. CDR3 sequence: CATSRAASMNTEAFF. The CDR3 DNA is TGTGCCACCAGCAGAGCGGCGAGCATGAACACTGAAGCTTTCTTT.

This chain joins TRBV10-3 and TRBJ2-4; 11 bases align to TRBD1. The CDR3 sequence is 14 residues long. J was trimmed by 5 bases and V by 7 bases; bases with no gene match: 4. Germline V CDR1 and CDR2: ENHRY, SYGVKD. The CDR3 nucleotides read TGTGCCATCAAGGGACAGGGGGTAGAAAACATTCAGTACTTC. It is translated as CAIKGQGVENIQYF.

In this sample, this clonotype turned up many times. V and J are TRBV29-1 and TRBJ2-7, with unresolved D. This CDR3 contains 13 residues. Germline CDR1 reads SQVTM; CDR2 reads ANQGSEA. Trimming pared 6 bases from V and 6 bases from J, leaving 18 bases between. CDR3 protein: CSVGYLTPGEQYF. In nucleotides, the CDR3 is TGCAGCGTGGGGTATTTGACTCCGGGCGAGCAGTACTTC.

This clonotype was detected only a few times. This sequence joins TRBV4-3 and TRBJ2-1; D is undetermined. Trimming pared 0 bases from V and 5 bases from J, leaving 5 bases between. This CDR3 contains 13 residues. The germline V gene has CDR1 LGHNA and CDR2 YSLEER. CDR3 sequence: CASSQDYHNEQFF. The CDR3 DNA reads as TGCGCCAGCAGCCAAGATTACCACAATGAGCAGTTCTTC.

This clonotype came up many times. The chain recombines TRBV7-6 with TRBJ1-4; D perhaps matches TRBD1 (5 bases). From germline, CDR1 is SGHVS and CDR2 FNYEAQ. The CDR3 totals 15 residues. The V end lost 1 base, the J end lost 8 bases, and 14 bases lay between the germline ends. This CDR3 reads CASSLVQGGGEKLFF. For the CDR3, the DNA is TGTGCCAGCAGCTTAGTCCAGGGAGGAGGAGAAAAACTGTTTTTT.

The chain links TRBV10-3 to TRBJ2-7; tentatively, D is TRBD2 (5 bases). The CDR3 is 16 residues long. The V end was cut by 2 bases, the J end by 3 bases, with 17 bases between. The germline gives CDR1 ENHRY, CDR2 SYGVKD. The CDR3 protein is CAISEADKRPYYEQYV. CDR3 bases: TGTGCCATCAGTGAGGCCGACAAGCGGCCATACTACGAGCAGTACGTC.

The rearrangement uses TRBV7-2 and TRBJ1-4; D is undetermined. CDR1 is SGHTA and CDR2 is FQGNSA in the germline V gene. The germline V and J ends were trimmed by 2 bases and 8 bases, with 15 bases remaining between them. The CDR3 length is 15 residues. CDR3 nucleotide sequence: TGTGCCAGCAGCTTAACGATGAGCATAGACGAAAAACTGTTTTTT. Translation gives CASSLTMSIDEKLFF.

This clonotype has more than one count but fewer than ten. The chain employs TRBV12-3 or TRBV12-4 and TRBJ1-3; tentative D call: TRBD1 (5 bases). CDR3 length equals 17 residues. V gave up 8 bases and J gave up 0 bases, with 20 bases separating them. The CDR3 region has the DNA TGTGCCAGCCCCGGCCCTGGGGAGGGGAGCTCTGGAAACACCATATATTTT. This sequence encodes CASPGPGEGSSGNTIYF.

The CDR3 spells CASSHRIGPEVDTQYF. In nucleotides, the CDR3 is TGTGCCAGCAGCCATCGAATAGGCCCCGAGGTAGATACGCAGTATTTT. This sequence joins TRBV3-1 and TRBJ2-3; D gene unclear. V was clipped by 3 bases and J by 5 bases, with 18 bases between them. Germline-derived CDR1 and CDR2 are LGHDT and YNNKEL (reference sequence). The CDR3 runs 16 residues.

The chain is built from TRBV20-1 and TRBJ1-4; D not resolved. Looked up from germline, CDR1 is DFQATT and CDR2 is SNEGSKA (reference sequence). This CDR3 is 14 amino acids long. The ends were cut back, 5 bases at V and 8 bases at J, with 18 bases in the middle. The CDR3 is CSAGLTPRGEKLFF. DNA for the CDR3: TGCAGTGCTGGATTGACGCCACGTGGGGAAAAACTGTTTTTT.

The V gene is TRBV5-1, the J gene TRBJ1-1; possible D gene TRBD1, 5 bases. This CDR3 region has 14 residues. With 4 bases removed from V and 5 bases from J, the gap between germline ends came to 15 bases. Germline assignment: CDR1 SGHRS and CDR2 YFSETQ. CDR3 residues: CASSLKGQETEAFF. Written as DNA, the CDR3 is TGCGCCAGCAGCCTGAAGGGGCAAGAAACTGAAGCTTTCTTT.

This clonotype came up many times. The J gene is TRBJ1-1, the V gene TRBV5-1; D is unclear. Germline lookup yields CDR1 SGHRS and CDR2 YFSETQ. V was pared by 1 base and J by 3 bases, with 7 bases between. This CDR3 spans 13 amino acids. The CDR3 nucleotides read TGCGCCAGCAGCTTGAGAGGACACACTGAAGCTTTCTTT. This encodes CASSLRGHTEAFF.

The chain couples TRBV12-3 or TRBV12-4 to TRBJ2-7; the D gene is possibly TRBD1 (5 bases). The CDR3 sequence is 15 residues long. Trimming left V 3 bases short and J 2 bases short, with 14 bases between. The CDR3 DNA is TGTGCCAGCAGTTTGGGGCAGGGATGGACCTACGAGCAGTACGTC. Translating it yields CASSLGQGWTYEQYV.